A selection of T cell receptor beta chains follows, all from one sample in a study of OX40 agonist ivuxolimab in advanced cancers. Clones were sequenced by immunoSEQ multiplex PCR, and TCRdb holds only the in-frame ones, with some missing. The sample consists of about 62,000 clones, nearly 95% of them appearing once. The source was CD4+ or CD8+ T cells sorted from blood, collected in a trial of the OX40 agonist ivuxolimab. These receptors all stem from an adult with an advanced solid tumor such as melanoma, head and neck, liver or kidney cancer. CDR3s include the opening cysteine and the closing phenylalanine or tryptophan. D genes are given only for firm matches.

D	V	J	CDR3	DNA
NA	TRBV2	TRBJ1-1	CASSEAITEAFF	TGTGCCAGCAGTGAAGCGATTACTGAAGCTTTCTTT
NA	TRBV4-1	TRBJ1-5	CASSQDRQGDSNQPQHF	TGCGCCAGCAGCCAAGATCGGCAGGGTGATAGCAATCAGCCCCAGCATTTT
TRBD1	TRBV5-1	TRBJ2-2	CASSLSGGQTGELFF	TGCGCCAGCAGCTTGAGTGGGGGACAGACCGGGGAGCTGTTTTTT
NA	TRBV5-1	TRBJ1-1	CASSLWGREAFF	TGCGCCAGCAGCTTGTGGGGCAGGGAGGCTTTCTTT
TRBD1	TRBV25-1	TRBJ1-5	CASSEPSDRDNQPQHF	TGTGCCAGCAGTGAACCTTCCGACAGGGACAATCAGCCCCAGCATTTT
NA	TRBV29-1	TRBJ1-2	CSVMGADGYTF	TGCAGCGTGATGGGGGCAGATGGCTACACCTTC
NA	TRBV2	TRBJ1-4	CASTEGYNEKLFF	TGTGCCAGCACAGAGGGTTATAATGAAAAACTGTTTTTT
TRBD2	TRBV19	TRBJ2-2	CASSISGSNTGELFF	TGTGCCAGTAGTATTAGCGGGAGTAACACCGGGGAGCTGTTTTTT
TRBD2	TRBV4-1	TRBJ2-2	CASSHSGTSGTGELFF	TGCGCCAGCAGCCATTCCGGGACTAGTGGGACCGGGGAGCTGTTTTTT
TRBD2	TRBV7-7	TRBJ2-7	CASSAGTSGYYEQYF	TGTGCCAGCAGCGCCGGGACTAGCGGATATTACGAGCAGTACTTC
NA	TRBV2	TRBJ2-7	CASSDGPTNEQYF	TGTGCCAGCAGTGATGGGCCCACCAACGAGCAGTACTTC
TRBD2	TRBV11-2	TRBJ2-7	CASSLTSGSYEQYF	TGTGCCAGCAGCTTAACTAGCGGGTCCTACGAGCAGTACTTC
NA	TRBV7-9	TRBJ2-1	CASSWPYNEQFF	TGTGCCAGCAGCTGGCCCTACAATGAGCAGTTCTTC
TRBD2	TRBV5-4	TRBJ2-3	CASSWGTSGGTSTDTQYF	TGTGCCAGCAGCTGGGGGACTAGCGGGGGTACTAGCACAGATACGCAGTATTTT
TRBD1	TRBV5-1	TRBJ1-1	CASSLGQGGMNTEAFF	TGCGCCAGCAGCTTGGGACAGGGGGGCATGAACACTGAAGCTTTCTTT